One and the same sample provided the 28 T cell receptor beta chains below, sequenced in a study of T cell responses to AZD1222 COVID-19 vaccine. Clones were sequenced by immunoSEQ multiplex PCR, and TCRdb holds only the in-frame ones, with some missing. The sample includes some 90,000 clones, around nine tenths of them seen just once. The material was peripheral blood, obtained on day 0 of AZD1222 vaccination. These receptors all stem from an adult in good health.

The rearrangement uses TRBV24-1 and TRBJ2-1, with TRBD2 identical over 10 bases. Germline trimming cut 4 bases from V and 0 bases from J; bases unmatched to any gene: 2. The CDR3 has 16 amino acids. Germline V lookup: CDR1 KGHDR, CDR2 SFDVKD. The CDR3 sequence is CATSDERGGSYNEQFF. CDR3 DNA: TGTGCCACCAGTGACGAGCGGGGGGGCTCCTACAATGAGCAGTTCTTC.

The V call is TRBV5-1, the J call TRBJ2-5, with 11 nucleotides matching TRBD2. Germline values: CDR1 SGHRS, CDR2 YFSETQ. Trimming took 0 bases from V and 0 from J; bases not matched to a gene: 1. This CDR3 is 16 amino acids long. This CDR3 reads CASSLGTSGYQETQYF. Written as DNA, the CDR3 is TGCGCCAGCAGCTTGGGGACTAGCGGGTACCAAGAGACCCAGTACTTC.

The chain uses TRBV3-1 (or the pseudogene TRBV3-2) and TRBJ2-1; TRBD2 matches at 10 bases. V dropped 4 bases and J dropped 4; count of bases not matched to a gene: 7. CDR1 and CDR2 (germline): LGHDT, YNNKEL (reference sequence). The CDR3 runs to 16 residues. CDR3 in DNA: TGTGCCAGCAGCCGACGACGGACTAGCGGTTACAATGAGCAGTTCTTC. Protein product: CASSRRRTSGYNEQFF.

The V and J genes are TRBV27 and TRBJ1-5, with 10 bases identical to TRBD1. Losses at the gene ends were 6 bases for V and 9 bases for J; bases not matched to a gene: 8. Per germline, CDR1 MNHEY and CDR2 SMNVEV (reference sequence). There are 14 residues in the CDR3. CDR3 sequence (DNA): TGTGCCAGCAGCCCGGGACAGGGGTTACCGCCCCAGCATTTT. Its translation: CASSPGQGLPPQHF.

The V and J genes are TRBV6-1 and TRBJ2-2; TRBD2 aligns across 11 bases. Germline V gene data show CDR1 as MNHNS and CDR2 as SASEGT. The CDR3 is 17 residues long. V dropped 6 bases and J dropped 4; count of bases not matched to a gene: 10. The CDR3 loop reads CASRELAGGRSTGELFF. For the CDR3, the DNA is TGTGCCAGCAGAGAATTAGCGGGGGGGCGGAGCACCGGGGAGCTGTTTTTT.

The chain recombines TRBV24-1 with TRBJ1-2, with D perhaps TRBD1 (6 bases). The CDR3 has 12 amino acids. Germline assignment: CDR1 KGHDR and CDR2 SFDVKD. V was clipped by 4 bases and J by 8 bases, with 10 bases between them. The CDR3 reads CATSDRGGGYTF. CDR3 sequence (DNA): TGTGCCACCAGTGACCGGGGGGGCGGCTACACCTTC.

The chain's CDR3 is CASSDTDPDGYTF. DNA of the CDR3: TGTGCCAGCAGTGATACAGACCCCGATGGCTACACCTTC. The chain links TRBV25-1 to TRBJ1-2; D is undetermined. Trimming shortened V by 3 bases and J by 6 bases, and 11 bases separated the two germline ends. The germline CDR1 and CDR2 sequences are MGHDK and SYGVNS. The CDR3 is 13 residues long.

In its sample, this clone was seen once. This chain joins TRBV10-3 and TRBJ2-2, with D hard to call. V lost 6 bases, J lost 0 bases, and 8 bases lay in between. The CDR3 loop spans 14 amino acids. Germline V CDR1 and CDR2: ENHRY, SYGVKD. The CDR3, as DNA: TGTGCCATCAGGCCCGGGCCGAACACCGGGGAGCTGTTTTTT. It yields the protein CAIRPGPNTGELFF.

The chain uses TRBV4-2 and TRBJ1-1; no firm D call. This CDR3 comprises 14 residues. Germline lookup yields CDR1 LGHNA and CDR2 YNFKEQ. Trimming shortened V by 7 bases and J by 3 bases, and 15 bases separated the two germline ends. DNA of the CDR3: TGTGCCAGCAACCCCGGGGATGATGACACTGAAGCTTTCTTT. Translation: CASNPGDDDTEAFF.

CDR3 sequence reads: CATSSAQAGANVLTF. In nucleotides, the CDR3 is TGTGCCACCTCCTCGGCGCAGGCTGGGGCCAACGTCCTGACTTTC. This chain joins TRBV6-5 and TRBJ2-6; D unclear. Trimming removed 10 bases at V and 2 bases at J, with 15 bases between. The CDR3 covers 15 residues. Germline CDR1 is MNHEY and CDR2 is SVGAGI.

The rearrangement joins TRBV18 to TRBJ1-5; D is unclear. Trimming took 3 bases from V and 7 from J, leaving 16 bases between them. Germline CDR1 KGHSH, CDR2 LQKENI. This CDR3 contains 15 residues. Here the CDR3 reads CASSPTAYSGQPQHF. The CDR3 DNA reads as TGTGCCAGCTCACCCACAGCGTACTCAGGACAGCCCCAGCATTTT. Looking up the rest from reference TRBV18 and TRBJ1-5 gives the full variable domain: NAGVMQNPRHLVRRRGQEARLRCSPMKGHSHVYWYRQLPEEGLKFMVYLQKENIIDESGMPKERFSAEFPKEGPSILRIQQVVRGDSAAYFCASSPTAYSGQPQHFGDGTRLSIL.

V usage is TRBV6-5 and J usage is TRBJ1-4; D remains ambiguous. Trimming shortened V by 5 bases and J by 3 bases, and 10 bases separated the two germline ends. Germline CDR1 is MNHEY and CDR2 is SVGAGI. CDR3 length equals 14 residues. The CDR3 DNA reads TGTGCCAGCAGTCCCTCTAGGGCTAATGAAAAACTGTTTTTT. Residues: CASSPSRANEKLFF.

The CDR3 nucleotides read TGTGCCAGCAGCCCAGGGGGGGGGCTCCCTTCTGGCTACACCTTC. It specifies CASSPGGGLPSGYTF. The chain carries TRBV6-5 and TRBJ1-2; 7 bases fit TRBD1. V shed 6 bases, J shed 7 bases, and the junction held 14 bases outside the gene matches. From germline, CDR1 is MNHEY and CDR2 SVGAGI. The length of the CDR3 is 15 residues.

The chain is built from TRBV5-8 and TRBJ2-1, with 11 positions matching TRBD2. V was pared by 5 bases and J by 5 bases, with 6 bases of the junction left unmatched. CDR3 length equals 15 residues. Looked up from germline, CDR1 is SGHTS and CDR2 is YDEGEE. CDR3 in amino acids: CASSSGLAGDNEQFF. CDR3 DNA: TGTGCCAGCAGTTCCGGACTAGCGGGCGACAATGAGCAGTTCTTC.

The V gene is TRBV3-1 (or the pseudogene TRBV3-2), the J gene TRBJ1-3, with D hard to call. V lost 11 bases to trimming and J lost 2 bases, with 16 bases between them. The CDR3 is 14 amino acids. From germline, CDR1 is LGHDT and CDR2 YNNKEL (reference sequence). The CDR3 is CACHEGSPGNTIYF. CDR3 nucleotides: TGTGCCTGCCACGAGGGCTCTCCTGGAAACACCATATATTTT.

CDR3 coding DNA: TGTGCCAGTAGCGTTTCCGGGGGGGATGAAAAACTGTTTTTT. It codes for CASSVSGGDEKLFF. The chain has TRBV19 and TRBJ1-4; D possibly corresponds to TRBD1 (5 bases). The CDR3 has 14 amino acids. V was clipped by 6 bases and J by 6 bases, with 14 bases between them. The germline V gene encodes CDR1 LNHDA and CDR2 SQIVND (reference sequence).

The CDR3 reads CASSITGGGGQPQHF. CDR3 DNA sequence: TGTGCCAGCAGTATAACAGGGGGCGGAGGGCAGCCCCAGCATTTT. This chain connects TRBV27 to TRBJ1-5; TRBD1 matches at 9 bases. V shed 5 bases and J 7 bases; nucleotides not matched to a gene: 9. CDR3 length: 15 residues. Germline loops: CDR1 MNHEY, CDR2 SMNVEV (reference sequence).

The chain has TRBV19 and TRBJ1-5, with D perhaps matching TRBD1 (6 bases). V shed 6 bases and J shed 0 bases, with 15 bases lying between them. Germline V CDR1 and CDR2: LNHDA, SQIVND (reference sequence). This CDR3 comprises 16 residues. The CDR3 here is CASRDRGVTSNQPQHF. DNA of the CDR3: TGTGCCAGTAGGGACAGAGGGGTAACTAGCAATCAGCCCCAGCATTTT.

V usage is TRBV19 and J usage is TRBJ1-1; no firm D call. This CDR3 region has 16 residues. V was clipped by 5 bases and J by 6 bases, with 22 bases between them. From germline, CDR1 is LNHDA and CDR2 SQIVND (reference sequence). The CDR3 sequence is CASSGPREPRVSEAFF. The CDR3 DNA reads as TGTGCCAGTAGTGGCCCCCGTGAGCCGCGGGTTTCTGAAGCTTTCTTT.

The chain uses TRBV7-9 and TRBJ1-6, with D maybe TRBD1 (5 bases). Germline loops: CDR1 SEHNR, CDR2 FQNEAQ (reference sequence). There are 14 residues in the CDR3. V shed 5 bases and J shed 9 bases, with 14 bases lying between them. CDR3 residues: CASSPSRDGSPLHF. CDR3 in DNA: TGTGCCAGCAGCCCAAGCAGGGACGGTTCACCCCTCCACTTT.

J is TRBJ1-5 and V is TRBV25-1, with a possible D match to TRBD1 (5 bases). V lost 0 bases and J 1 base, leaving 7 bases between the germline ends. Germline V CDR1 and CDR2: MGHDK, SYGVNS. CDR3 length equals 15 residues. The CDR3 protein is CASSEYGGSNQPQHF. CDR3 DNA: TGTGCCAGCAGTGAATACGGGGGGAGCAATCAGCCCCAGCATTTT.

This clone has a single count. The genes are TRBV5-1 and TRBJ2-3, with D possibly matching TRBD1 (6 bases). Germline V gene data show CDR1 as SGHRS and CDR2 as YFSETQ. Trimming stripped 0 bases from V and 6 bases from J, with 11 bases between. CDR3 size: 14 residues. Here the CDR3 DNA reads TGCGCCAGCAGCTTGGAACAGGGTTGGGATACGCAGTATTTT. The encoded protein is CASSLEQGWDTQYF.

V and J are TRBV7-9 and TRBJ2-7; TRBD2 aligns across 10 bases. V shed 1 base and J 4 bases; nucleotides not matched to a gene: 7. This CDR3 contains 16 residues. CDR1 is SEHNR, CDR2 FQNEAQ, per germline (reference sequence). CDR3 protein: CASSLGGSGGRYEQYF. The CDR3 bases are TGTGCCAGCAGCTTAGGAGGTAGCGGGGGGAGGTACGAGCAGTACTTC.

This chain uses TRBV6-5 with TRBJ2-2; a weak D match, TRBD2 (5 bases). The CDR3 contains 16 residues. The V gene's germline CDR1 is MNHEY and CDR2 SVGAGI. Trimming left V 0 bases short and J 5 bases short, with 13 bases between. In DNA form, the CDR3 reads TGTGCCAGCAGTTACTCGCCCGGGGTTACAACCGGGGAGCTGTTTTTT. It translates to CASSYSPGVTTGELFF.

The table lists this clone with a few counts. The chain employs TRBV18 and TRBJ1-5; D is unclear. This CDR3 has 15 residues. CDR1 and CDR2 from the germline V gene are KGHSH and LQKENI. V lost 6 bases and J lost 6, with 18 bases in between. The CDR3 DNA reads TGTGCCAGCTCCCCAAGCAAGGAGTTATCTCAGCCCCAGCATTTT. Amino acid sequence: CASSPSKELSQPQHF. Variable domain in full (rest from reference TRBV18 and TRBJ1-5): NAGVMQNPRHLVRRRGQEARLRCSPMKGHSHVYWYRQLPEEGLKFMVYLQKENIIDESGMPKERFSAEFPKEGPSILRIQQVVRGDSAAYFCASSPSKELSQPQHFGDGTRLSIL.

The chain employs TRBV7-2 and TRBJ1-6; no definite D call. The CDR3 extends over 14 amino acids. Germline CDR1 and CDR2: SGHTA and FQGNSA. V was clipped by 5 bases and J by 5 bases, with 10 bases between them. This chain's CDR3 is CASSTRTDNSPLHF. CDR3 nucleotides: TGTGCCAGCAGCACCCGGACGGATAATTCACCCCTCCACTTT.

This chain uses TRBV29-1 with TRBJ2-2; TRBD2 matches at 12 bases. The CDR3 is made up of 15 amino acids. CDR1 is SQVTM and CDR2 is ANQGSEA in the germline V gene. J gave up 6 bases and V 5 bases, and 7 bases lay outside the gene matches. The CDR3 sequence: CSVFLAGGPSGELFF. Here the CDR3 DNA reads TGCAGCGTTTTCCTAGCGGGAGGGCCTTCCGGGGAGCTGTTTTTT.

The chain combines TRBV7-2 with TRBJ2-3; 11 bases line up with TRBD2. The germline V gene has CDR1 SGHTA and CDR2 FQGNSA. The trim removed 3 bases at V and 5 bases at J, leaving 4 bases unmatched. The CDR3 has 15 residues. The CDR3 nucleotides are TGTGCCAGCAGCTTTAGCGGGGGGGTCAGAGATACGCAGTATTTT. This translates into CASSFSGGVRDTQYF.